This T cell receptor (beta chain) was sequenced during a study of T cell responses to AZD1222 COVID-19 vaccine (dated by TCRdb to the early 2020s). Regarding the study in general: A total of over 230 trial participants underwent TCR sequencing, of whom 200 to 220 had received two doses of AZD1222 and some 25 had received two doses of the MenACWY control vaccine. Trial participants were enrolled by age into subgroups of 18-55, 56-69 and 70-plus years, and 148, 28 and 57 TCR-sequenced participants, respectively, were included in these subgroups.

Reading the label with the study, this specimen's time point is: about 28 days (+/-7) after the second vaccine dose. AZD1222 recipients whose second dose came at about 4 weeks and those whose second dose came at about 12 weeks were combined into one group, since spike-specific TCR depth and breadth did not differ between the two schedules. Vaccinee samples were obtained from the UK trials COV001 and COV002, which included a single-blind randomized controlled phase 2/3 trial of AZD1222 (ChAdOx1 nCoV-19) in healthy adults. For TCRbeta chain sequencing, PBMC samples were collected from trial participants at day 0 and at day 28 after the second dose. This clone has only one observation. The antigen it binds to is not known. One base away there is no much larger clone; base qualities are not given. The CDR3 regions of human TCRbeta chains were subjected to immunosequencing. Under the source paper's analysis protocol: TCRs in the repertoires were matched against a reference library of SARS-CoV-2-specific TCRs that had been generated with the MIRA antigen-specificity platform. Breadth was defined as the fraction of unique TCRs that were SARS-CoV-2-associated. Depth was defined as the fraction of total T cells that were SARS-CoV-2-associated. Using the MIRA data, each spike-specific TCR was mapped to the spike region that the TCR reacts to and placed in a CD4 or CD8 class. Log10-transformed breadth and depth values were compared by one-way ANOVA with Sidak's multiple comparisons tests. In its TCRdb copy, this immuneACCESS table keeps in-frame sequences only and misses some clones. Where compared with another copy, unresolved V genes explain less than half of these, and the others have no known cause. V and J calls and clone size are as listed in that table; D and trimming were resolved from the DNA. The sample table contains 100,000 to 150,000 clones; only one count was recorded for 80% to 90% of them. Clones ranked in the top ten supply around 7.1% of the sample.

The junction shows trimming of 5 bases on V and 4 bases on J, plus 6 bases between the germline ends. CDR1 and CDR2 are drawn from the germline V gene (reference sequence): DFQATT, SNEGSKA. Including the terminal cysteine and phenylalanine, the CDR3 comprises 11 residues. The DNA shown is the 33-base CDR3, in frame from base 1. On the study overall, not on this receptor specifically: Conclusions about previously exposed vaccinees were limited because only six AZD1222 recipients were SARS-CoV-2 seropositive at baseline. After two AZD1222 doses, spike-specific TCR breadth and depth were significantly higher than at day 0 and than in MenACWY recipients. In the small 56-69-year group, the increase in depth fell short of significance, most likely because of low power. The vaccine-associated CD4 TCRs covered the entire spike protein, and the dominant responses fell in regions 160-218 and 743-854. Because no day 14 peak-response samples were available, the repertoires could be characterized only after the peak T cell response. Reportedly, close to half of the unique spike-specific TCRs recognized epitopes lying outside the regions that are mutated in the B.1.351 and B.1.1.7 variants. Participants were mostly white British and included more females than males, and it was suggested by the authors that clonal diversity may have been underestimated.

This TCR was recovered from an adult who received the AZD1222 COVID-19 vaccine. Here the sequenced sample was peripheral blood, taken 28 days after the second AZD1222 dose. Here the chain combines TRBV20-1 and TRBJ1-5, with the D segment identity uncertain. Read as DNA, the sequence is TGCAGTGCTGGCCGAAATCAGCCCCAGCATTTT. This gives the protein CSAGRNQPQHF.